This T cell receptor (beta chain) comes out of a study of OX40 agonist ivuxolimab in advanced cancers. Whole-study results and caveats: The average count of expanded clones was higher among CD8+ T cells than among CD4+.

The CDR3 covers 12 residues. The germline V gene encodes CDR1 MNHEY and CDR2 SVGAGI. Trimming cost V 8 bases and J 0 bases, with 5 bases left between them. Using immunoSEQ multiplex PCR, the repertoire was profiled, and TCRdb retains in-frame clones only, with some absent. This table has tens of thousands of clones, 79% appearing once. Concerning this clone: The antigen remains undetermined.

Patients with autoimmune history or systemic immunosuppression were excluded. This clonotype was sampled from an adult with an advanced solid tumor such as melanoma, head and neck, liver or kidney cancer. The sample consisted of CD4+ or CD8+ T cells sorted from blood, taken in a trial of the OX40 agonist ivuxolimab. This sequence joins TRBV6-5 and TRBJ1-3; the D is unclear. CDR3: CASGSSGNTIYF. Here the CDR3 DNA reads TGTGCCAGCGGCAGCTCTGGAAACACCATATATTTT.